The 9 T cell receptor beta chains listed next were all sequenced from one sample in a study of T-cell reconstitution after alpha-beta-depleted transplantation in children. It was with unique molecular identifiers that the TCRbeta library was prepared. TCRdb redid the calling of the PCR reads with MiXCR, one entry per CDR3 protein. Among around 800,000 distinct CDR3 sequences listed, roughly 16% were seen once. The specimen comprised PBMCs, mostly from graft donor cells, sampled 360 days after TCRalphabeta/CD19-depleted stem cell transplant. The source of these receptors is a male patient between 10 and 17 years old who had a stem cell transplant for acute lymphoblastic leukemia, so the T cells may come from the graft donor.

The rearrangement links TRBV30 to TRBJ1-5; D is possibly TRBD1 (5 bases). CDR1 and CDR2 from the germline V gene are GTSNPN and SVGIG (reference sequence). V was trimmed by 3 bases and J by 6 bases, leaving 15 bases between them. CDR3 length: 14 amino acids. In nucleotides, the CDR3 is TGTGCCTGGAGCTGGGGAGGGGCAGGTCAGCCCCAGCATTTT. Translated: CAWSWGGAGQPQHF.

This clonotype turned up a few times. V gene TRBV18 combines with J gene TRBJ1-1, with unresolved D. CDR3 length: 14 amino acids. Germline V gene sequence: CDR1 KGHSH, CDR2 LQKENI. Trimming took 1 base from V and 1 from J, leaving 7 bases between them. CDR3 loop: CASSPLDGNTEAFF. The CDR3, as DNA: TGTGCCAGCTCACCACTAGACGGGAACACTGAAGCTTTCTTT.

The rearrangement uses TRBV29-1 and TRBJ2-7, with TRBD1 as a possible D gene (6 bases). Germline CDR1 and CDR2: SQVTM and ANQGSEA. Trimming pared 0 bases from V and 4 bases from J, leaving 16 bases between. The CDR3 sequence is 15 residues long. The CDR3 sequence: CSVEDPGEPRYEQYF. CDR3 nucleotide sequence: TGCAGCGTTGAAGATCCAGGGGAGCCCCGGTACGAGCAGTACTTC.

In the case of this clonotype: A clone one base away is much larger, so this may be a read error. The CDR3 ends on some other residue instead of the conserved phenylalanine or tryptophan, so this is likely a read error. The chain links TRBV4-2 to TRBJ2-7, with 11 bases lining up with TRBD2. V was pared by 4 bases and J by 1 base, with 6 bases of the junction left unmatched. CDR3 length equals 16 residues. Germline CDR1 reads LGHNA; CDR2 reads YNFKEQ. CDR3: CASSLRTSGSSYEQYC. In DNA, the CDR3 is TGTGCCAGCAGCCTCCGTACTAGCGGGAGTTCCTACGAGCAGTACTGC.

This clonotype was picked up a small number of times. J is TRBJ2-1 and V is TRBV6-1, with 8 bases that match TRBD2. CDR1 and CDR2 from the germline V gene are MNHNS and SASEGT. The trim removed 4 bases at V and 8 bases at J, leaving 10 bases unmatched. This CDR3 is 15 amino acids long. The CDR3 DNA reads as TGTGCCAGCAGTGCCAGGACTAGCCCCATGGATGAGCAGTTCTTC. It specifies CASSARTSPMDEQFF.

This clonotype was picked up a small number of times. The chain couples TRBV15 to TRBJ2-1; TRBD2 matches at 11 bases. The germline V gene has CDR1 LNHNV and CDR2 YYDKDF (reference sequence). The CDR3 contains 16 residues. Trimming removed 0 bases from V and 4 bases from J; junction bases left unmatched: 2. The CDR3 nucleotides read TGTGCCACCAGCAGAGAAACTAGCGGGAGATACAATGAGCAGTTCTTC. Its protein product is CATSRETSGRYNEQFF.

Only a few counts were recorded for this clonotype. The chain is built from TRBV9 and TRBJ2-1, with a tentative D call TRBD1 (6 bases). V was trimmed by 2 bases and J by 2 bases, leaving 11 bases between them. The germline gives CDR1 SGDLS, CDR2 YYNGEE. The CDR3 spans 15 residues. The CDR3 protein is CASSVSGVPYNEQFF. The DNA of the CDR3 is TGTGCCAGCAGCGTCTCAGGGGTGCCCTACAATGAGCAGTTCTTC.

This clonotype turned up a few times. V gene TRBV2 combines with J gene TRBJ2-1; 8 positions agree with TRBD2. V shed 8 bases and J 3 bases; nucleotides not matched to a gene: 9. The germline gives CDR1 SNHLY, CDR2 FYNNEI. CDR3 size: 15 residues. The CDR3 region is CASYPGTRIYNEQFF. DNA for the CDR3: TGTGCCAGCTATCCCGGGACTAGGATCTACAATGAGCAGTTCTTC.

This clonotype has only a few counts. This chain connects TRBV9 to TRBJ1-3; 7 bases are a match to TRBD1. The CDR3 has 16 residues. J gave up 3 bases and V 4 bases, and 10 bases lay outside the gene matches. Germline V CDR1 and CDR2: SGDLS, YYNGEE. As DNA, the CDR3 is TGTGCCAGCAGCCCCCCCCTTACAGGGGTTGGAAACACCATATATTTT. As protein: CASSPPLTGVGNTIYF.